This T cell receptor (beta chain) came from a study of long-term antiretroviral therapy in people with HIV. Study-level findings and limits: Pre-ART clonal expansion yielded clones that dominated the repertoire at all time points. Relative to control repertoires, HIV repertoires exhibited narrower CDR3 length ranges.

As concerns this clone: Its matching antigen is unknown. A read error may account for a junction end that differs from germline.

Germline lookup yields CDR1 SEHNR and CDR2 FQNEAQ (reference sequence). The CDR3 sequence is 14 residues long. Survey-level resolution applied to immunoSEQ assay v3.0. Some clones are missing from TCRdb's copy, which holds only in-frame ones; the method was immunoSEQ multiplex PCR. The data show approximately 17,000 clones, with roughly 80% seen just once and 18% held by the top ten. The V and J genes are TRBV7-9 and TRBJ2-7, with TRBD2 matching 8 bases. This clonotype was obtained from a young woman with HIV. This material consisted of unsorted PBMCs, taken 0.6 years after starting antiretroviral therapy. Written as DNA, the CDR3 is TGTGCCAGCAGCCTAGCGGGTCCACCGGGTGAGCAGTACTTC. Translating it yields CASSLAGPPGEQYF.